A selection of T cell receptor beta chains follows, all from one sample in a study of tumor and adjacent non-tumor tissue in lung cancer. MiXCR, applied by TCRdb to the multiplex PCR reads, yields one record per CDR3 protein. The data show about 98,000 distinct CDR3 sequences, about 80% seen once. The sequenced sample consisted of distant non-tumor lung tissue. The receptors shown here come from a man between 60 and 70 years old with small cell lung cancer. Both conserved end residues are part of each CDR3. The D gene is left open where the match is weak. Clone sizes are given selectively: once, few, many, or a class where the clone is expanded.

D gene: TRBD2
clone size: NA
J gene: TRBJ2-1
CDR3 length: 15
V gene: TRBV11-2
CDR3 DNA: TGTGTCAGTAGCCTAGAAAATAGCGGGTACAATGAGCAGTTCTTC
CDR3 protein: CVSSLENSGYNEQFF

D gene: NA
clone size: NA
J gene: TRBJ2-1
CDR3 length: 13
V gene: TRBV29-1
CDR3 DNA: TGCAGCGCTTCCGGGACGGCTTATGATGAGCAGATCTTC
CDR3 protein: CSASGTAYDEQIF

D gene: TRBD1
clone size: NA
J gene: TRBJ2-1
CDR3 length: 15
V gene: TRBV5-1
CDR3 DNA: TGCGCCAGCAGCTTGATCACAGGGGGGCAAGGTGAGCAGTCCTTC
CDR3 protein: CASSLITGGQGEQSF

D gene: NA
clone size: NA
J gene: TRBJ1-6
CDR3 length: 17
V gene: TRBV13
CDR3 DNA: TGTGCCAGCAGCCAAAACGATGGAAGCCCCTGTAATTCACCCCTCCACTTT
CDR3 protein: CASSQNDGSPCNSPLHF

D gene: TRBD2
clone size: once
J gene: TRBJ2-1
CDR3 length: 16
V gene: TRBV11-2
CDR3 DNA: TGTACCAGCAGCCGGGAGGGTAGTATGGTCCTCCATGAGCAGTTCTTC
CDR3 protein: CTSSREGSMVLHEQFF

D gene: TRBD1
clone size: NA
J gene: TRBJ2-1
CDR3 length: 14
V gene: TRBV12-3/TRBV12-4
CDR3 DNA: TGTGCCAGTACTTCCGGGACAGAGCACAATGAACAGTTCTTC
CDR3 protein: CASTSGTEHNEQFF

D gene: NA
clone size: once
J gene: TRBJ2-7
CDR3 length: 13
V gene: TRBV6-5
CDR3 DNA: TGTGCCAGCAGTTACTCGCGGGGCCACGAGCAGTACTTC
CDR3 protein: CASSYSRGHEQYF

D gene: NA
clone size: once
J gene: TRBJ2-5
CDR3 length: 13
V gene: TRBV29-1
CDR3 DNA: TGCAGCGTTGAGGCTAGCAGCGAAGAGACCCAGTACTTC
CDR3 protein: CSVEASSEETQYF

D gene: TRBD2
clone size: many
J gene: TRBJ2-7
CDR3 length: 16
V gene: TRBV20-1
CDR3 DNA: TGCAGTGCTCCCTCCACTAGAGCGGGATTTTCCTACGAGCAGTACTTC
CDR3 protein: CSAPSTRAGFSYEQYF

D gene: TRBD1
clone size: NA
J gene: TRBJ1-2
CDR3 length: 14
V gene: TRBV12-3/TRBV12-4
CDR3 DNA: TGTGCCAGGAGTTTCTCCAGGACAGGGGATGTCTACACCTTC
CDR3 protein: CARSFSRTGDVYTF

D gene: NA
clone size: NA
J gene: TRBJ2-5
CDR3 length: 14
V gene: TRBV20-1
CDR3 DNA: TGCAGTGCCCAGGGGGGGCGGGAGTCGGAGACCCAGTACTTC
CDR3 protein: CSAQGGRESETQYF

D gene: TRBD2
clone size: NA
J gene: TRBJ2-7
CDR3 length: 16
V gene: TRBV7-8
CDR3 DNA: TGTGCCAGCAGCTCCCCCGGGGACGGGGGGACCTACGAGGAGTACTTT
CDR3 protein: CASSSPGDGGTYEEYF

D gene: NA
clone size: once
J gene: TRBJ2-5
CDR3 length: 14
V gene: TRBV30
CDR3 DNA: TGTGCCTGGAGTATGTTTGGGGCGCAAGAGACCCTGTACTTC
CDR3 protein: CAWSMFGAQETLYF

D gene: TRBD1
clone size: many
J gene: TRBJ1-5
CDR3 length: 17
V gene: TRBV6-5
CDR3 DNA: TGTGCCAGCAGTCAAACCTCCGGGACAGGGTACAATCAGCCCCGGCATTTT
CDR3 protein: CASSQTSGTGYNQPRHF

D gene: NA
clone size: NA
J gene: TRBJ2-6
CDR3 length: 15
V gene: TRBV6-1
CDR3 DNA: TGTGCCAGCAGTAGAGAGGGTACTGGGGCCAACGTCCCGACTTTC
CDR3 protein: CASSREGTGANVPTF

D gene: NA
clone size: NA
J gene: TRBJ2-5
CDR3 length: 15
V gene: TRBV20-1
CDR3 DNA: TGCAGTACCAGAGAGCCCAGGGACCCGGGTAAGGCCCAGTACTTC
CDR3 protein: CSTREPRDPGKAQYF

D gene: NA
clone size: NA
J gene: TRBJ2-7
CDR3 length: 20
V gene: TRBV6-1
CDR3 DNA: TGTGCCAGCAGTGAATTTAATATTGAGCACCCCAGGGTTCGGAGGTCGGAACAGTACTTC
CDR3 protein: CASSEFNIEHPRVRRSEQYF

D gene: NA
clone size: many
J gene: TRBJ2-2
CDR3 length: 16
V gene: TRBV5-1
CDR3 DNA: TGCGCCAGCAGCTTGGTTCCTAGCTCCGATACCGGGGAGCTGTTTTTT
CDR3 protein: CASSLVPSSDTGELFF

D gene: TRBD1
clone size: NA
J gene: TRBJ1-5
CDR3 length: 15
V gene: TRBV20-1
CDR3 DNA: TGCAGTGCTAGAGAAATGGACAGGAGTGGTCAGCCCCAGCATTTT
CDR3 protein: CSAREMDRSGQPQHF

D gene: NA
clone size: NA
J gene: TRBJ2-1
CDR3 length: 15
V gene: TRBV6-5
CDR3 DNA: TGTGCCAGCAGTTACTCTGGGAGAGTGAGTAACGAGCAGTTCTTC
CDR3 protein: CASSYSGRVSNEQFF

D gene: NA
clone size: few
J gene: TRBJ2-1
CDR3 length: 14
V gene: TRBV5-4
CDR3 DNA: TGTGCCAGCAGCTCACGTGCTGGTCGGCGTGAGCAGTTCTTC
CDR3 protein: CASSSRAGRREQFF

D gene: NA
clone size: many
J gene: TRBJ2-1
CDR3 length: 15
V gene: TRBV12-3/TRBV12-4
CDR3 DNA: TGTGCCAGCAGCCGCGCCCAGGTATTGGGCAATGAGCAGTTCTTC
CDR3 protein: CASSRAQVLGNEQFF

D gene: NA
clone size: once
J gene: TRBJ2-5
CDR3 length: 15
V gene: TRBV7-8
CDR3 DNA: TGTGCCACCATCGCCTTATGGGGGACCCAAGAGACCCAGTACTTC
CDR3 protein: CATIALWGTQETQYF

D gene: NA
clone size: NA
J gene: TRBJ2-7
CDR3 length: 13
V gene: TRBV12-3/TRBV12-4
CDR3 DNA: TGTGCCAGCAGTTTCCCGACTACCAATGAGCAGTACTTC
CDR3 protein: CASSFPTTNEQYF

D gene: TRBD2
clone size: NA
J gene: TRBJ2-1
CDR3 length: 16
V gene: TRBV12-3/TRBV12-4
CDR3 DNA: TGTACCAGCGGGAACGGTGGGAGGGCGTCCTACAATGAGCAGTTCTTC
CDR3 protein: CTSGNGGRASYNEQFF

D gene: TRBD2
clone size: NA
J gene: TRBJ2-3
CDR3 length: 15
V gene: TRBV11-2
CDR3 DNA: TGTGCCAGCAGTACGGGCCTAGCGGGAAAAGATACGGAGTATTTT
CDR3 protein: CASSTGLAGKDTEYF

D gene: NA
clone size: NA
J gene: TRBJ2-6
CDR3 length: 15
V gene: TRBV6-5
CDR3 DNA: TGTGCCAGCAGTCACTCGAATGTATGGGCCAACGTCCTGACTTTC
CDR3 protein: CASSHSNVWANVLTF

D gene: NA
clone size: NA
J gene: TRBJ2-4
CDR3 length: 14
V gene: TRBV6-5
CDR3 DNA: TGTGCCAGCAGTTACTCGAGGGAGTCGAGTATTGAGTACTTC
CDR3 protein: CASSYSRESSIEYF

D gene: NA
clone size: NA
J gene: TRBJ2-1
CDR3 length: 13
V gene: TRBV4-2
CDR3 DNA: TGTGCCAGGGGGACTGGCGGAAACAATGAGCAGTTCTTC
CDR3 protein: CARGTGGNNEQFF

D gene: NA
clone size: once
J gene: TRBJ2-3
CDR3 length: 17
V gene: TRBV29-1
CDR3 DNA: TGCAGCGTTGGGGGGGTTCCCGGGTCCTCTCGCACAGGTACGCAGTATTTT
CDR3 protein: CSVGGVPGSSRTGTQYF

D gene: TRBD2
clone size: NA
J gene: TRBJ2-1
CDR3 length: 15
V gene: TRBV6-1
CDR3 DNA: TGTGCCAGCGGTAGGAACGGGGGGGGATACAATGAGCGGTTCTTC
CDR3 protein: CASGRNGGGYNERFF

D gene: NA
clone size: NA
J gene: TRBJ2-2
CDR3 length: 15
V gene: TRBV4-1
CDR3 DNA: TGCACCAGTAGTAGTAGGGGGGCCTATACCGGGGAGCTGTTTTTT
CDR3 protein: CTSSSRGAYTGELFF

D gene: TRBD2
clone size: NA
J gene: TRBJ2-3
CDR3 length: 17
V gene: TRBV5-1
CDR3 DNA: TGCGCCAACAGCCTCGAACTAGCGGGAGTGGGAGCAGATACGCAGTATTTT
CDR3 protein: CANSLELAGVGADTQYF

D gene: TRBD2
clone size: NA
J gene: TRBJ2-1
CDR3 length: 18
V gene: TRBV11-2
CDR3 DNA: TGTGCCAGCAGCTTAGGAGTAACGGGAGGCTACTACTTCAATGAGCCGTTCTTC
CDR3 protein: CASSLGVTGGYYFNEPFF

D gene: NA
clone size: once
J gene: TRBJ2-5
CDR3 length: 14
V gene: TRBV29-1
CDR3 DNA: TGCAGCGATCCAAGATGGGGCGAGGGCGAGACCCAGTACTTC
CDR3 protein: CSDPRWGEGETQYF

D gene: NA
clone size: NA
J gene: TRBJ2-1
CDR3 length: 16
V gene: TRBV13
CDR3 DNA: TGTGCCAGCACCCCACCCGGGGCAGGAAGGCTCAATGAGCAGTTCTTC
CDR3 protein: CASTPPGAGRLNEQFF

D gene: NA
clone size: NA
J gene: TRBJ1-1
CDR3 length: 11
V gene: TRBV12-3/TRBV12-4
CDR3 DNA: TGTGCCAGCACTTATGAGGGTGAGGCCTTCTTT
CDR3 protein: CASTYEGEAFF

D gene: TRBD2
clone size: NA
J gene: TRBJ2-3
CDR3 length: 14
V gene: TRBV10-3
CDR3 DNA: TGTGTCATCACTAGGACTAGCAGTACAGATACGGAGTATTTT
CDR3 protein: CVITRTSSTDTEYF

D gene: NA
clone size: few
J gene: TRBJ1-3
CDR3 length: 16
V gene: TRBV7-6
CDR3 DNA: TGTGCCAGCAGCGTCGGGGGGGGCGCGTCTGGAAACACCATATATTTT
CDR3 protein: CASSVGGGASGNTIYF